This T cell receptor (beta chain) was observed in a study of T cells in Graves' hyperthyroidism and ophthalmopathy. On the study more broadly: Blood was drawn when the patient was first diagnosed and still untreated.

For Graves' hyperthyroidism to be stable, ophthalmopathy could not progress within 18 months. The source of the PBMCs was 10 ml of fresh peripheral blood. TCR beta CDR3 sequences were amplified from RNA transcripts. The TCR CDR3 first-round RT-PCR relied on the HTBI primer set. TCRdb recomputed calls from the multiplex PCR reads with MiXCR, one row per CDR3 protein. Among around 560,000 distinct CDR3 sequences listed, 16% were seen once. V lost 3 bases, J lost 0 bases, and 11 bases stayed unmatched. Per germline, CDR1 SGHVS and CDR2 FQNEAQ. This CDR3 region has 18 residues. This clonotype occurred many times. No antigen is known for it. Notes on the study in general: In blood, most of the thyroid clonotypes expanded above 0.001 were also present.

The TCR was taken from a woman in her late teens or twenties with Graves' hyperthyroidism. V is TRBV7-8 and J is TRBJ1-1; 9 bases are a match to TRBD1. Source material: blood. The CDR3 region has the DNA TGTGCCAGCAGCTTGTCGACAGGGGGAACGTCCATGAACACTGAAGCTTTCTTT. Its translation: CASSLSTGGTSMNTEAFF.